This T cell receptor (beta chain) was observed in a study of cytomegalovirus exposure and HLA in healthy donors. Note on this clone: Its antigen is still unknown.

Generated by immunoSEQ multiplex PCR, the TCRdb table keeps only in-frame clones and is missing some. This table holds roughly 57,000 clones, 90% to 95% found once. CDR1 and CDR2 from the germline V gene are SGHDT and YYEEEE. Trimming stripped 1 base from V and 0 bases from J, with 14 bases between. The CDR3 contains 17 residues. Points from the study as a whole: Specificity of a few CMV-associated chains for CMV antigens was verified in vitro.

The sequencing sample was made of PBMCs. This chain uses TRBV5-6 with TRBJ1-3, with TRBD1 as a possible D gene (5 bases). This clonotype was sampled from a woman in her late teens or twenties in good health and CMV-seropositive. The CDR3: CASSLLGQAHSGNTIYF. The CDR3, as DNA: TGTGCCAGCAGCTTGTTGGGGCAGGCCCACTCTGGAAACACCATATATTTT.